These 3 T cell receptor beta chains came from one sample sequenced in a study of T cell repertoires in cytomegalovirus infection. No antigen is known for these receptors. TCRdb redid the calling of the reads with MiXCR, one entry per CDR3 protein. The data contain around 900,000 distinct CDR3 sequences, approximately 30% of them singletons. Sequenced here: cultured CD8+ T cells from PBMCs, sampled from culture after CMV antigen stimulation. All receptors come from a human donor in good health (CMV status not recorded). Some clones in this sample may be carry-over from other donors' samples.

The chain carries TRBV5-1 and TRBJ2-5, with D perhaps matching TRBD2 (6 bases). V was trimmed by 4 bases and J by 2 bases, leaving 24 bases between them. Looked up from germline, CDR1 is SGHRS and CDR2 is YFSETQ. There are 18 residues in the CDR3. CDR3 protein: CASSQPSVGGGEQETQYF. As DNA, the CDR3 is TGCGCCAGCAGCCAACCGAGTGTGGGTGGCGGGGAACAAGAGACCCAGTACTTC.

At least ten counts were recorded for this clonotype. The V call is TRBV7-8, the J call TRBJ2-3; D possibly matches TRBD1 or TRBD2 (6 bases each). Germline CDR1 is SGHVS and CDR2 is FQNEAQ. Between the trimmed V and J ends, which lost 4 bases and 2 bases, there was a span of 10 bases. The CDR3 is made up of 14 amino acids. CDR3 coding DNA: TGTGCCAGCAGCTCTAGGGGGGCCACAGATACGCAGTATTTT. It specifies CASSSRGATDTQYF.

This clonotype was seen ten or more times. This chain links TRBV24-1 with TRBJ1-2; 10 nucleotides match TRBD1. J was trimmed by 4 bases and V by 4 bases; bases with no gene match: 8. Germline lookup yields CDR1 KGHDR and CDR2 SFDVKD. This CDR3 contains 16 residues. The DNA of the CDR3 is TGTGCCACCAGTGACTCCGGGACAGGGGTTATCTATGGCTACACCTTC. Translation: CATSDSGTGVIYGYTF.